This is a list of T cell receptor beta chains from one sample in a study of blood T cell repertoires in COVID-19. The data were produced by immunoSEQ multiplex PCR, yet TCRdb's version contains in-frame clones alone and is incomplete. The repertoire holds around 120,000 clones, with around 91% as singletons. The sample was peripheral blood. These receptors all come from a woman aged 60-70 years with COVID-19, enrolled during active disease. The CDR3 runs from the conserved cysteine through the conserved F or W. The D gene is left open where the match is weak. For some rows the clone size is stated as once, few or many, or as a class when expanded; others skip it.

d_gene	v_gene	abundance	j_gene	CDR3nt	CDR3aa
TRBD1	TRBV5-5	NA	TRBJ2-4	TGTGCCAGCTCAGGTAGTCAGGGGGTTAAAAACATTCAGTACTTC	CASSGSQGVKNIQYF
TRBD1	TRBV19	NA	TRBJ1-1	TGTGCCAGTAGTATTCGAGGGGGCGGGGAAACTGAAGCTTTCTTT	CASSIRGGGETEAFF
NA	TRBV2	once	TRBJ1-5	TGTGCCAGCGTCCAGGGTAATAGCAATCAGCCCCAGCATTTT	CASVQGNSNQPQHF
TRBD1	TRBV7-2	few	TRBJ1-6	TGTGCCAGCAGCGGCCCCGGGACAGTCAATTCACCCCTCCACTTT	CASSGPGTVNSPLHF
TRBD1	TRBV7-6	NA	TRBJ2-7	TGTGCCAGCAGCTTAGGGACAGGGACTTTGGTCGAGCAGTACTTC	CASSLGTGTLVEQYF
TRBD1	TRBV7-6	once	TRBJ1-4	TGTGCCAGCAGCTGGGCTCCGGGACAGGGAGCAACTAATGAAAAACTGTTTTTT	CASSWAPGQGATNEKLFF
TRBD1	TRBV5-1	few	TRBJ1-5	TGCGCCAGCAGCTTACGACAGGGCCAGAACAATCAGCCCCAGCATTTT	CASSLRQGQNNQPQHF
TRBD1	TRBV19	NA	TRBJ1-4	TGTGCCAGTAGTATGACAGGGGGTCGTGAAAAACTGTTTTTT	CASSMTGGREKLFF
NA	TRBV6-1	NA	TRBJ1-1	TGTGCCAGCAGTGACCACGGGTACACTGAAGCTTTCTTT	CASSDHGYTEAFF
TRBD1	TRBV30	NA	TRBJ1-6	TGTGCCTGGAGTGTAGCCCCATATCTGGACCCCCGGACAGGGGGAAGGGCACCCCTCCACTTT	CAWSVAPYLDPRTGGRAPLHF
NA	TRBV20-1	NA	TRBJ1-5	TGCAGTGCTAGTAACTCCGTCCGGGGGTGGGTTAGCAATCAGCCCCAGCATTTT	CSASNSVRGWVSNQPQHF
TRBD2	TRBV6-5	NA	TRBJ2-3	TGTGCCAGCAGTTACCTTAGCGGGGGCCTCACAGATACGCAGTATTTT	CASSYLSGGLTDTQYF
TRBD2	TRBV7-3	NA	TRBJ2-3	TGTGCCAGCAGCTTGTTTCGGGAGGGAGATACGCAGTATTTT	CASSLFREGDTQYF
NA	TRBV6-5	NA	TRBJ1-1	TGTGCCAGCAGTTACTCGAGGGGAGGGAACACTGAAGCTTTCTTT	CASSYSRGGNTEAFF
NA	TRBV9	NA	TRBJ1-5	TGTGCCAGCAGCGTCGAGGGTAGCAATCAGCCCCAGCATTTT	CASSVEGSNQPQHF
NA	TRBV12-3/TRBV12-4	once	TRBJ2-1	TGTGCCAGCAGCCCCGGCAATGAGCAGTTCTTC	CASSPGNEQFF
NA	TRBV11-2	once	TRBJ1-6	TGTGCCAGCAGTCGAGGGTCACTTTCATCACCCCTCCACTTT	CASSRGSLSSPLHF
TRBD1	TRBV4-3	NA	TRBJ1-6	TGCGCCAGCAGCCAGGCCGGGACAGGGGTCTCACCCCTCCACTTT	CASSQAGTGVSPLHF
NA	TRBV21-1	NA	TRBJ1-1	TGTGCCAGCAGCAAGGGTCGGAAGGGGGCCCCCAGTCACGTTACTGAAGCTTTCTTT	CASSKGRKGAPSHVTEAFF
TRBD1	TRBV28	NA	TRBJ1-6	TGTGCCAGCAGGCAGATTAAGACAGGGTCAATTATTGATTCACCCCTCCACTTT	CASRQIKTGSIIDSPLHF
NA	TRBV30	NA	TRBJ2-5	TGTGCCTGGGGGGAGTCTCCTCATCGGGGCCAGTACTTC	CAWGESPHRGQYF
TRBD1	TRBV27	NA	TRBJ1-1	TGTGCCAGCAACCAGGGGGCGAACACTGAAGCTTTCTTT	CASNQGANTEAFF
TRBD1	TRBV19	NA	TRBJ2-2	TGTGCCAGTAGCCGGACAGGGCTGAGCACCGGGGAGCTGTTTTTT	CASSRTGLSTGELFF
TRBD1	TRBV15	NA	TRBJ1-5	TGTGCCACCAGCCGGCGACAGGGGACACAGCCCCAGCATTTT	CATSRRQGTQPQHF
NA	TRBV7-9	NA	TRBJ1-4	TGTGCCAGCAGCCCCACTCCGGGTAATGAAAAACTGTTTTTT	CASSPTPGNEKLFF
TRBD2	TRBV9	NA	TRBJ2-1	TGTGCCAGCAGCGCCGGGGGGAGCTCCTACAATGAGCAGTTCTTC	CASSAGGSSYNEQFF
NA	TRBV6-2/TRBV6-3	NA	TRBJ2-7	TGTGCCAGCAGTAGGGACTCGTGGTACTCCTACGAGCAGTACTTC	CASSRDSWYSYEQYF
NA	TRBV9	NA	TRBJ1-3	TGTGCCAGCAGCATACCGTTAGCCTCTGGAAACACCATATATTTT	CASSIPLASGNTIYF
NA	TRBV7-8	NA	TRBJ2-7	TGTGCCAGCAGCTTACCCAGCTCCTACGAGCAGTACTTC	CASSLPSSYEQYF
TRBD2	TRBV6-1	NA	TRBJ2-3	TGTGCCAGCAGTGGCGGACTAGCGGGGGCCCCTTGGGATACGCAGTATTTT	CASSGGLAGAPWDTQYF
TRBD2	TRBV7-8	once	TRBJ2-3	TGTGCCAGCAGCTTAGTATCGGCGGGGGGCCCCCGGGCATTT	CASSLVSAGGPRAF
NA	TRBV12-1	once	TRBJ2-1	TGTGCCAGCAGCTTTGCGCGTTTTCAGGGACTACACTACAATGAGCAGTTCTTC	CASSFARFQGLHYNEQFF
NA	TRBV5-1	NA	TRBJ2-3	TGCGCCAGCAGCTTGGTGGCGGGTACAGATACGCAGTATTTT	CASSLVAGTDTQYF